The 23 T cell receptor beta chains below were found in one sample sequenced in a study of T-cell reconstitution after alpha-beta-depleted transplantation in children. Researchers prepared the TCRbeta library using unique molecular identifiers, the study reports. Via MiXCR, TCRdb re-called the PCR reads, giving one row per CDR3 protein. The sample lists about 610,000 distinct CDR3 sequences, over 9.5% seen once, with about 4% in the top ten. The sample here was PBMCs from the stem cell graft donor, taken from the stem cell graft. All receptors derive from a human donor who donated a stem cell graft to a child with acute myeloid leukemia.

The rearrangement links TRBV29-1 to TRBJ2-7; D gene uncertain. Germline CDR1 reads SQVTM; CDR2 reads ANQGSEA. This CDR3 comprises 14 residues. V was clipped by 6 bases and J by 5 bases, with 20 bases between them. In DNA form, the CDR3 reads TGCAGCGTGGCCCCCCGACTCTCTGGGGACGAGCAGTACTTC. Encoded protein: CSVAPRLSGDEQYF.

This clonotype was picked up a small number of times. The chain recombines TRBV6-2 or TRBV6-3 with TRBJ2-3, with D hard to call. V lost 6 bases, J lost 2 bases, and 12 bases lay in between. This CDR3 contains 14 residues. The germline CDR1 and CDR2 sequences are MNHEY and SVGEGT. CDR3 bases: TGTGCCAGCAGCCCCGATGGGTACACAGATACGCAGTATTTT. This gives the protein CASSPDGYTDTQYF.

The J gene is TRBJ1-5, the V gene TRBV20-1; D is uncertain. There are 14 residues in the CDR3. Germline V gene lookup returns CDR1 DFQATT and CDR2 SNEGSKA (reference sequence). V dropped 2 bases and J dropped 0 bases, with 8 bases sitting between them. The CDR3: CSARKGNSNQPQHF. The CDR3 coding sequence is TGCAGTGCTAGAAAAGGGAATAGCAATCAGCCCCAGCATTTT.

This clonotype was detected a few times. The chain joins TRBV20-1 to TRBJ1-5; the D gene is possibly TRBD1 (5 bases). From germline, CDR1 is DFQATT and CDR2 SNEGSKA (reference sequence). CDR3 length: 11 residues. V was trimmed by 6 bases and J by 7 bases, leaving 10 bases between them. The CDR3 protein is CSARVDQPQHF. The CDR3 DNA follows: TGCAGTGCCAGGGTCGACCAGCCCCAGCATTTT.

This clonotype came up many times. The chain couples TRBV29-1 to TRBJ2-1; 11 nucleotides line up with TRBD2. Germline CDR1 SQVTM, CDR2 ANQGSEA. Trimming at V came to 3 bases and at J to 9 bases, leaving 7 bases not matched to a gene. CDR3 length equals 14 residues. In DNA form, the CDR3 reads TGCAGCGTTGAGGTAGCGGGAGGGGGTGGTGAGCAGTTCTTC. Residues: CSVEVAGGGGEQFF.

This clonotype was picked up a small number of times. The chain recombines TRBV7-2 with TRBJ2-3; D may be TRBD1 or TRBD2 (6 bases each). Per germline, CDR1 SGHTA and CDR2 FQGNSA. V was pared by 4 bases and J by 2 bases, with 16 bases between. This CDR3 is built from 16 residues. CDR3 nucleotides: TGTGCCAGCAGCTCGGGTTGGGGGGCGTACACAGATACGCAGTATTTT. Translation gives CASSSGWGAYTDTQYF.

The chain joins TRBV11-1 to TRBJ2-6; 8 positions agree with TRBD1. V lost 5 bases to trimming and J lost 0 bases; unmatched junction nucleotides: 15. Germline CDR1 reads SGHAT; CDR2 reads FQDESV (reference sequence). The CDR3 totals 20 residues. CDR3 in amino acids: CASSPPPRTGTSSGANVLTF. In DNA, the CDR3 is TGTGCCAGCAGCCCCCCCCCACGGACAGGGACGAGCTCTGGGGCCAACGTCCTGACTTTC. The full variable domain, in which reference TRBV11-1 and TRBJ2-6 provide the parts outside the CDR3, is EAEVAQSPRYKITEKSQAVAFWCDPISGHATLYWYRQILGQGPELLVQFQDESVVDDSQLPKDRFSAERLKGVDSTLKIQPAELGDSAMYLCASSPPPRTGTSSGANVLTFGAGSRLTVL.

This clonotype was seen more than once but under ten times. The rearrangement joins TRBV27 to TRBJ1-1; 9 bases match TRBD1. Germline lookup yields CDR1 MNHEY and CDR2 SMNVEV (reference sequence). After removal of 5 bases from V and 6 bases from J, the junction contained 13 bases not matched to a gene. The CDR3 contains 16 residues. Written as DNA, the CDR3 is TGTGCCAGCAGTCCATACAGGGGGCAAGGGCTGGCTGAAGCTTTCTTT. Encoded protein: CASSPYRGQGLAEAFF.

The chain couples TRBV7-8 to TRBJ1-6; 11 nucleotides agree with TRBD1. Unmatched junction bases numbered 13, after V lost 3 bases and J lost 9 bases. The CDR3 is 18 residues long. The germline V gene encodes CDR1 SGHVS and CDR2 FQNEAQ. DNA of the CDR3: TGTGCCAGCAGCTTTTTTCCCCCCGGGACAGGGGGAATTTCACCCCTCCACTTT. Its protein product is CASSFFPPGTGGISPLHF.

The genes are TRBV12-3 or TRBV12-4 and TRBJ2-7; TRBD1 matches at 8 bases. The CDR3 is 16 residues long. The V segment lost 2 bases and the J segment 4 bases; nucleotides outside the gene matches: 10. The CDR3 sequence: CASSLNGPGGGYEQYF. For the CDR3, the DNA is TGTGCCAGCAGTTTAAATGGGCCAGGGGGCGGTTACGAGCAGTACTTC.

This rearrangement joins TRBV19 to TRBJ1-2; 10 bases line up with TRBD1. This CDR3 is built from 15 residues. Germline assignment: CDR1 LNHDA and CDR2 SQIVND (reference sequence). V trimming: 2 bases; J trimming: 5 bases; junction bases outside the gene matches: 5. CDR3 DNA: TGTGCCAGTAGTATACCGGGACAGGGGTATTATGGCTACACCTTC. Translating it yields CASSIPGQGYYGYTF.

This clonotype turned up a few times. Relative to the germline gene, one junction end is altered; a read error may explain this. V usage is TRBV28 and J usage is TRBJ2-7; 14 bases are shared with TRBD2. This CDR3 comprises 20 residues. The germline V gene encodes CDR1 MDHEN and CDR2 SYDVKM. The CDR3 protein is CASSSPEGATSGRASHEQYF. The CDR3 coding sequence is TGTGCCAGCAGTTCCCCAGAAGGAGCGACTAGCGGGAGGGCCTCCCACGAGCAGTACTTC.

This clonotype came up a few times. For the CDR3, the DNA is TGTGCCAGCAGTCCCAACCTCGGACAGGGTAGCAATCAGCCCCAGCATTTT. Amino acid sequence: CASSPNLGQGSNQPQHF. The rearrangement joins TRBV6-5 to TRBJ1-5; 8 bases line up with TRBD1. The V segment lost 5 bases and the J segment 0 bases; nucleotides outside the gene matches: 9. CDR1 MNHEY and CDR2 SVGAGI come from the germline V gene. The CDR3 is 17 residues long.

This clonotype was observed a few times. Written as DNA, the CDR3 is TGTGCCAGCAGCGTTCTCGCAGAAAGGATAGGTTCACCCCTCCACTTT. Amino acids: CASSVLAERIGSPLHF. V usage is TRBV9 and J usage is TRBJ1-6; the D is unclear. Germline CDR1 and CDR2: SGDLS and YYNGEE. The CDR3 contains 16 residues. V was cut by 2 bases and J by 9 bases, with 18 bases left in between.

The rearrangement joins TRBV29-1 to TRBJ2-3, with D maybe TRBD2 (5 bases). Germline V lookup: CDR1 SQVTM, CDR2 ANQGSEA. Trimming pared 5 bases from V and 2 bases from J, leaving 14 bases between. The length of the CDR3 is 14 residues. The CDR3 DNA is TGCAGCGTTTCCAATGGCGGGTTCACAGATACGCAGTATTTT. As protein: CSVSNGGFTDTQYF.

This chain connects TRBV28 to TRBJ2-7; D is ambiguous. Germline V CDR1 and CDR2: MDHEN, SYDVKM. CDR3 length: 17 residues. The V and J ends lost 3 bases and 0 bases respectively, with 18 bases between them. DNA for the CDR3: TGTGCCAGCAGTTTTTCCCTCTGGGCGGAGACCTCCTACGAGCAGTACTTC. Its protein product is CASSFSLWAETSYEQYF.

This clonotype was recorded a few times. This CDR3 reads CASSVLGLAHGEQFF. The CDR3 region has the DNA TGTGCCAGCAGTGTTTTGGGACTAGCTCATGGCGAGCAGTTCTTC. The chain uses TRBV2 and TRBJ2-1; 9 bases align to TRBD2. This CDR3 is 15 amino acids long. The V segment lost 4 bases and the J segment 10 bases; nucleotides outside the gene matches: 11. In germline, CDR1 is SNHLY, CDR2 FYNNEI.

This chain uses TRBV20-1 with TRBJ2-1; D remains unclear. The germline V gene encodes CDR1 DFQATT and CDR2 SNEGSKA (reference sequence). Deletions cut 1 base from V and 8 bases from J, with 12 bases between. The CDR3 runs 13 residues. The CDR3 nucleotides are TGCAGTGCTAGAGTTCCCCCCAGTGATGAGCAGTTCTTC. Protein sequence: CSARVPPSDEQFF.

V usage is TRBV7-9 and J usage is TRBJ2-3; TRBD2 matches 10 bases. With 1 base clipped from V and 5 bases from J, the junction kept 6 bases outside the gene matches. The CDR3 totals 16 residues. The germline V gene encodes CDR1 SEHNR and CDR2 FQNEAQ (reference sequence). As DNA, the CDR3 is TGTGCCAGCAGCTTAGATCTAGCGGGAGTAGGAGATACGCAGTATTTT. Encoded protein: CASSLDLAGVGDTQYF.

The chain uses TRBV7-9 and TRBJ1-6; D gene uncertain. Germline V gene lookup returns CDR1 SEHNR and CDR2 FQNEAQ (reference sequence). This CDR3 region has 13 residues. V was trimmed by 4 bases and J by 7 bases, leaving 8 bases between them. The CDR3 coding sequence is TGTGCCAGCAGCTCCATAAACAATTCACCCCTCCACTTT. This sequence encodes CASSSINNSPLHF.

In its sample, this clonotype was seen a few times. The chain carries TRBV15 and TRBJ2-1, with 11 positions matching TRBD2. The CDR3 has 17 residues. The germline CDR1 and CDR2 sequences are LNHNV and YYDKDF (reference sequence). The J segment lost 5 bases and the V segment lost 0 bases, leaving 6 bases of the junction unmatched. CDR3 sequence: CATSRDRLAGLNNEQFF. DNA for the CDR3: TGTGCCACCAGCAGAGACCGACTAGCGGGGTTGAACAATGAGCAGTTCTTC.

V usage is TRBV6-5 and J usage is TRBJ2-5; 12 bases fit TRBD2. Per the germline V gene, CDR1 is MNHEY and CDR2 is SVGAGI. The CDR3 totals 15 residues. The trim removed 1 base at V and 5 bases at J, leaving 2 bases unmatched. The CDR3 protein is CASSYYGTSGETQYF. The CDR3 DNA reads TGTGCCAGCAGTTACTACGGGACTAGCGGGGAGACCCAGTACTTC.

The chain carries TRBV5-8 and TRBJ2-1, with 11 bases matching TRBD2. Per germline, CDR1 SGHTS and CDR2 YDEGEE. Trimming at V came to 1 base and at J to 10 bases, leaving 10 bases not matched to a gene. The CDR3 extends over 16 amino acids. In DNA, the CDR3 is TGTGCCAGCAGCTTGTCGATAGCGGGAGGGCCGGGGGAGCAGTTCTTC. It encodes CASSLSIAGGPGEQFF. Drawing the rest from reference TRBV5-8 and TRBJ2-1, the complete variable domain is EAGVTQSPTHLIKTRGQQATLRCSPISGHTSVYWYQQALGLGLQFLLWYDEGEERNRGNFPPRFSGRQFPNYSSELNVNALELEDSALYLCASSLSIAGGPGEQFFGPGTRLTVL.